The clone carrying this TCR beta chain has at least ten counts. The data originate from a study of CD8+ T cells in alopecia areata. V dropped 3 bases and J dropped 0 bases, with 11 bases sitting between them. Germline V CDR1 and CDR2: LNHNV, YYDKDF (reference sequence). This CDR3 region has 16 residues. Sample treatment: oral pan-JAK inhibitor, 5-10 mg twice daily. Extracted RNA was reverse transcribed into cDNA, the sequencing template. The method was immunoSEQ multiplex PCR; TCRdb's version includes in-frame clones alone and lacks a portion of them. The table includes approximately 120,000 clones, over 60% detected once.

The chain uses TRBV15 and TRBJ2-2; D is perhaps TRBD1 (5 bases). The sample in question was CD4+ T cells sorted from blood, obtained at week 4, from a patient treated with tofacitinib. The sequence was obtained from a human donor with alopecia areata. The CDR3 sequence is CATSRGEGANTGELFF. Written as DNA, the CDR3 is TGTGCCACCAGCAGGGGTGAAGGGGCGAACACCGGGGAGCTGTTTTTT.